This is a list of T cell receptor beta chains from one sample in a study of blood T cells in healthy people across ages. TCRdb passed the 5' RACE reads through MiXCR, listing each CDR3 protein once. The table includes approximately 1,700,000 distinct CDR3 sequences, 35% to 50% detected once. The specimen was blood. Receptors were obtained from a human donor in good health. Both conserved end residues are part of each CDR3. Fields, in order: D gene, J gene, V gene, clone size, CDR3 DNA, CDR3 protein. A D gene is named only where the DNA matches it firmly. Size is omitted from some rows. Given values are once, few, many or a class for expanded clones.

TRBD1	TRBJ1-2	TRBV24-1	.	TGTGCCACCAGTACCGCGACAGGGGAGAGTAATGGCTACACCTTC	CATSTATGESNGYTF
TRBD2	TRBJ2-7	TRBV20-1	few	TGCAGTGCTAGTGGGAGGACTAGCGGGGTCTACGAGCAGTACTTC	CSASGRTSGVYEQYF
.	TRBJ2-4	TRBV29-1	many	TGCAGCGCGGAGGGTGTCGCCAAAAACATTCAGTACTTC	CSAEGVAKNIQYF
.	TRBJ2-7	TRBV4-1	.	TGCGCCAGCAGCCAAGGTTTCAGGCAGCCCCCCTACGAGCAGTACTTC	CASSQGFRQPPYEQYF
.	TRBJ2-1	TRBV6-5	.	TGTGCCAGCAGTTACTCTATTGGGGACTCAGGCGGGATTGAGCAGTTCTTC	CASSYSIGDSGGIEQFF
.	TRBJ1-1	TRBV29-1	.	TGCAGCGTTGAAACAGCATTGAACACTGAAGCTTTCTTT	CSVETALNTEAFF
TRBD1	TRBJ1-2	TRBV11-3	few	TGTGCCAGCAGCGCGGGACAGCCGGGCTACACCTTC	CASSAGQPGYTF
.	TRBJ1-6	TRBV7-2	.	TGTGCCAGCAGCTTCGGGGGTAGCTTTAATTCACCCCTCCACTTT	CASSFGGSFNSPLHF
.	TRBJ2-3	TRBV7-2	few	TGTGCCAGCAGCTTAAGAGCGGGACACACAGATACGCAGTATTTT	CASSLRAGHTDTQYF
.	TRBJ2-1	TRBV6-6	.	TGTGCCAGCACCTATTCTAGGGGACCCGAATCTGGGGATGAGCAGTTCTTC	CASTYSRGPESGDEQFF
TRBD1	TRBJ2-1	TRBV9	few	TGTGCCAGCAGCCCTCGTGATTGGGGGACAGGGCGCTACAATGAGCAGTTCTTC	CASSPRDWGTGRYNEQFF
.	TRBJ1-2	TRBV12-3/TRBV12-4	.	TGTGCCAGCAGTCGAACCCAGGGTCACTATGGCTACACCTTC	CASSRTQGHYGYTF
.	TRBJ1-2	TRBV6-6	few	TGTGCCAGCAGTTACTCAGGGGTAGAGGGCTACACCTTC	CASSYSGVEGYTF
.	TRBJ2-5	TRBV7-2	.	TGTACCAGCAGCCCCCTCGGGGGGCCCCAAGAGACCCAGTACTTC	CTSSPLGGPQETQYF
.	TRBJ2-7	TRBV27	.	TGTGCCAGCAGTGAATCAGGCGCCTACGAGCAGTACTTC	CASSESGAYEQYF
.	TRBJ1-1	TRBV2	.	TGTGCCAGCAGTACAACAGGGTATCAGGAAGCTTTCTTT	CASSTTGYQEAFF
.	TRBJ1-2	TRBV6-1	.	TGTGCCAGCAGACGGACATCCCATGGCTACACCTTC	CASRRTSHGYTF
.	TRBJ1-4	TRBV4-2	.	TGTGCCAGCAGCCAAGAAGGACCTGAAAAACTGTTTTTT	CASSQEGPEKLFF
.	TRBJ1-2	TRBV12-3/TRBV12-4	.	TGTGCCAGCACCGAAGACAGATACTATGGCTACACCTTC	CASTEDRYYGYTF
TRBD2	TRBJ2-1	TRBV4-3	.	TGCGCCAGCAGCCAAGATCGTGCGGGGGGTTTGTTCGATGAGCAGTTCTTC	CASSQDRAGGLFDEQFF
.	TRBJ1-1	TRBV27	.	TGTGCCAGCAGTTTAACCCCTGGGGGACCGGCTTTCTTT	CASSLTPGGPAFF
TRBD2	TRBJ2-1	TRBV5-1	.	TGCGCCAGCAGCCCGGGACTAGCGGACGGCGATGAGCAGTTCTTC	CASSPGLADGDEQFF
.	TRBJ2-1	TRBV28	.	TGTGCCAGCAGTTCGACGGTCGATGAGCAGTTCTTC	CASSSTVDEQFF
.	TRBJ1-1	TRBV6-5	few	TGTGCCAGCAGTTACTCGGGGGAGGGTCCTGAAGCTTTCTTT	CASSYSGEGPEAFF
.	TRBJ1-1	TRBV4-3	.	TGCGCCAGCAGCCAAGACGTGGAGGGGACGGATTTCTTT	CASSQDVEGTDFF
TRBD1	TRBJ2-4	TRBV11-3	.	TGTGCCAGCAGCCCTTGGGACAGCCAAGCCAAAAACATTCAGTACTTC	CASSPWDSQAKNIQYF
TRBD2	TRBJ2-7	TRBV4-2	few	TGTGCCAGCAGCCAAGATCCCACTAGCGGGGCGGTTGGGGAGCAGTACTTC	CASSQDPTSGAVGEQYF
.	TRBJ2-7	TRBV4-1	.	TGCGCCAGCAGCCAAGTGGGGGCTCACTTGGAGCAGTACTTC	CASSQVGAHLEQYF
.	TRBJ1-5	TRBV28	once	TGTGCCAGCAGTTTTATCTTGGGGGCGGAAGGAGAACAGCCCCAGCATTTT	CASSFILGAEGEQPQHF
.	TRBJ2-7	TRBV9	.	TGTGCCAGCAGCGTCGGAACGGGACGCTCTTTCTACGAGCAGTACTTC	CASSVGTGRSFYEQYF
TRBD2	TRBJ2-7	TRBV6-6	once	TGTGCCAGCAGCCCTAAAGGCGGGGGGACCCCGTACGAGCAGTACTTC	CASSPKGGGTPYEQYF
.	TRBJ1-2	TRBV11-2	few	TGTGCCAGCAGCTTCGAGGACCTCTATGGCTACACCTTC	CASSFEDLYGYTF